This T cell receptor (beta chain) is from a study of patients and donors after allogeneic stem cell transplantation. TCRdb called the RT-PCR reads again in MiXCR, with one record for every CDR3 protein. The sample records tens of thousands of distinct CDR3 sequences, around 27% being singletons. The CDR3 has 16 amino acids. V lost 7 bases to trimming and J lost 1 base; unmatched junction nucleotides: 9. The source is a human donor who was either an allogeneic HSCT recipient or a stem cell or donor lymphocyte infusion donor (not recorded which). It is not recorded whose cells these are; they may come from a transplant donor. V is TRBV12-3 or TRBV12-4 and J is TRBJ2-2; 7 positions agree with TRBD2. The material sequenced was blood, either unsorted or a sorted T cell fraction (not recorded which). As DNA, the CDR3 is TGTGCCAGCAACCTCCCCACTAGCGAGAACACCGGGGAGCTGTTTTTT. This encodes CASNLPTSENTGELFF.